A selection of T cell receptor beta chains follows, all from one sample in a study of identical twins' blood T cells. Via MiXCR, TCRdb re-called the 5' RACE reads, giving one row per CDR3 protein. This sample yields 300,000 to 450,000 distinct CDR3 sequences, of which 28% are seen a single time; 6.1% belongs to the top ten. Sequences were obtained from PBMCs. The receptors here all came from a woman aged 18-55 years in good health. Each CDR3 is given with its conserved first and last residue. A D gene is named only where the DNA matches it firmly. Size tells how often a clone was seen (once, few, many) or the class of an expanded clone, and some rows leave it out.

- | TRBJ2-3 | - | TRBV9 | CASTQGGVRNTQYF | TGTGCCAGCACCCAGGGGGGGGTGCGAAATACGCAGTATTTT
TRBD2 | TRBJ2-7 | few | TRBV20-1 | CSALRPTSGNDEQYF | TGCAGTGCTCTCCGTCCGACTAGCGGGAACGACGAGCAGTACTTC
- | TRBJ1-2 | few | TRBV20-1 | CSAPTTDNYGYTF | TGCAGTGCCCCGACAACGGATAACTATGGCTACACCTTC
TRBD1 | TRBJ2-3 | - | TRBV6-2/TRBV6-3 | CASSTGGDTQYF | TGTGCCAGCAGCACAGGGGGAGATACGCAGTATTTT
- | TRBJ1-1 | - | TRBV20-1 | CSARDRARSNTEAFF | TGCAGTGCTAGAGATCGTGCGCGGTCGAACACTGAAGCTTTCTTT
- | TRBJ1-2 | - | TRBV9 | CASSVNLGGCTF | TGTGCCAGCAGCGTCAACTTAGGTGGCTGCACCTTC
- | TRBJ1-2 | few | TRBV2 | CASKFFSRLSNYGYTF | TGTGCCAGCAAATTTTTCTCCCGTCTTTCTAACTATGGCTACACCTTC
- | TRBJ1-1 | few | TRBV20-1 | CSASLTGITEAFF | TGCAGTGCTAGCCTTACAGGGATTACTGAAGCTTTCTTT
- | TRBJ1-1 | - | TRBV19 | CASSIFSQANTEAFF | TGTGCCAGTAGTATATTTTCACAGGCGAACACTGAAGCTTTCTTT
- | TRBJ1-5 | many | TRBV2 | CASSPSYSNQPQHF | TGTGCCAGCAGCCCCAGTTATAGCAATCAGCCCCAGCATTTT
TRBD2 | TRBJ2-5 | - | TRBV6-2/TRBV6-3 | CTSTQLAGGNGNLEETQYF | TGTACCAGCACCCAACTAGCGGGAGGAAATGGGAATTTGGAGGAGACCCAGTACTTC
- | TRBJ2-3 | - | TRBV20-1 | CSAWTSTDTQYF | TGCAGTGCGTGGACTAGCACAGATACGCAGTATTTT
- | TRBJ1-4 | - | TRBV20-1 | CSARRWGTGKLFF | TGCAGTGCTCGGAGATGGGGGACTGGAAAACTGTTTTTT
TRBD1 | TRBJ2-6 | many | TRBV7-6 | CASSFRGQGFSGANVLTF | TGTGCCAGCAGCTTTAGGGGACAGGGGTTCTCTGGGGCCAACGTCCTGACTTTC
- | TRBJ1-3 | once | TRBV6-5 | CASSYSQRVTGNTIYF | TGTGCCAGCAGTTACTCTCAACGGGTAACTGGAAACACCATATATTTT
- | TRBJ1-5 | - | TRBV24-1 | CATSDPPRQPQHF | TGTGCCACCAGTGACCCCCCACGACAGCCCCAGCATTTT
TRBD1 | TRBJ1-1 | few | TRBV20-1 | CSAPPGGITPGTEAFF | TGCAGTGCTCCCCCAGGGGGCATCACCCCTGGCACTGAAGCTTTCTTT
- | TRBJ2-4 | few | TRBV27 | CASSSRRTDLPQYF | TGTGCCAGCAGTTCCCGCCGAACAGACCTTCCTCAGTACTTC
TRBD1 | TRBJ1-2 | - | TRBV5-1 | CASATGGHGLDGYTF | TGCGCCAGCGCGACAGGGGGTCATGGGCTGGATGGCTACACCTTC
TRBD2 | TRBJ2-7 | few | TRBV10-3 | CAIRGTSGGYEQYF | TGTGCCATCAGGGGGACTAGCGGGGGATACGAGCAGTACTTC
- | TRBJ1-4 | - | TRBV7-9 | CASSRGFGEKLFF | TGTGCCAGCAGCAGGGGGTTTGGTGAAAAACTGTTTTTT
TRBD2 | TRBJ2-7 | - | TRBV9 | CASGAGTSGYEQYF | TGTGCCAGCGGCGCCGGGACTAGCGGTTACGAGCAGTACTTC
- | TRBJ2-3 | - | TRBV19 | CASSADSTDTQYF | TGTGCCAGTAGTGCCGACAGCACAGATACGCAGTATTTT
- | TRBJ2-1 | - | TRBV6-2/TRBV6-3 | CASSALRGRDNEQFF | TGTGCCAGCAGTGCCCTTCGAGGACGGGACAATGAGCAGTTCTTC
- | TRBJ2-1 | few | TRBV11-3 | CASSFLPYNEQFF | TGTGCCAGCAGCTTTCTACCCTACAATGAGCAGTTCTTC
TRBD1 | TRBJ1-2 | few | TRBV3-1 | CASSDPGQHYGYTF | TGTGCCAGCAGCGATCCGGGACAGCACTATGGCTACACCTTC
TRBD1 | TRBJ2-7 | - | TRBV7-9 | CASSVGTGGEQYF | TGTGCCAGCAGCGTCGGGACAGGGGGCGAGCAGTACTTC
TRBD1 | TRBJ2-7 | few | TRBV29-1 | CSVERGTAPYEQYF | TGCAGCGTAGAGAGGGGGACAGCACCCTACGAGCAGTACTTC